The clone carrying this TCR beta chain was counted at least ten times. Its matching antigen is unknown. MiXCR, run by TCRdb on the 5' RACE reads, gives a single entry per CDR3 protein. This sample has approximately 140,000 distinct CDR3 sequences, with around 3.5% found just once. The data originate from a study of identical twins. Study-wide points: Monozygotic twin pairs showed more out-of-frame TCR alpha sharing than models estimated. The study based its conclusions on cross-sectional statistical analysis and did not follow the same donors.

The CDR3 runs 15 residues. Between the trimmed V and J ends, which lost 0 bases and 0 bases, there was a span of 9 bases. Germline CDR1 SGHTS, CDR2 YDEGEE. Specimen: memory T cells sorted from blood. The chain links TRBV5-8 to TRBJ1-1; the D is unclear. The receptor's source is a man aged 18 to 29 in good health. CDR3 protein: CASSLGSHLNTEAFF. The CDR3 coding sequence is TGTGCCAGCAGCTTGGGGTCTCATTTGAACACTGAAGCTTTCTTT. The variable domain in full, completed from reference TRBV5-8 and TRBJ1-1, reads EAGVTQSPTHLIKTRGQQATLRCSPISGHTSVYWYQQALGLGLQFLLWYDEGEERNRGNFPPRFSGRQFPNYSSELNVNALELEDSALYLCASSLGSHLNTEAFFGQGTRLTVV.